This entry is about one TCR beta chain. The sample belongs to a study of OX40 agonist ivuxolimab in advanced cancers. Study overall: Of mixed ages from about 20 to 90 and averaging around 60 years, the group was about 80% male.

The junction had 3 bases not matched to a gene; V was cut back by 2 bases and J by 3 bases. Per the germline V gene, CDR1 is KGHSY and CDR2 is FQNENV. The CDR3 has 15 amino acids. Using immunoSEQ multiplex PCR, the repertoire was profiled, and TCRdb retains in-frame clones only, with some absent. The sample holds some 77,000 clones; approximately 85% are singletons and the top ten take around 2.1%. The gene calls are TRBV16 and TRBJ1-5; the match to TRBD1 covers 8 bases. The sample was CD4+ or CD8+ T cells sorted from blood, taken in a trial of the OX40 agonist ivuxolimab. The TCR comes from an adult with an advanced solid tumor such as melanoma, head and neck, liver or kidney cancer. The CDR3 region has the DNA TGTGCCAGCAGCCAAGAGACAGGGGTCAATCAGCCCCAGCATTTT. Its protein product is CASSQETGVNQPQHF.